This TCR beta chain was captured by sequencing in a study of blood T cell repertoires in COVID-19. The germline gives CDR1 MNHEY, CDR2 SVGAGI. CDR3 length: 14 residues. Trimming took off 6 bases at V and 4 bases at J, with 16 bases between the two ends. Some clones are missing from TCRdb's copy, which holds only in-frame ones; the method was immunoSEQ multiplex PCR. Of 100,000 to 150,000 clones detected, 78% appear once; the ten largest clones hold roughly 2%. J is TRBJ2-7 and V is TRBV6-5, with TRBD2 as a possible D gene (5 bases). Material for sequencing was peripheral blood. This sequence was found in a man between 65 and 79 years old with acute or convalescent COVID-19. The CDR3 protein is CASSPHRGTYEQYF. DNA for the CDR3: TGTGCCAGCAGCCCACATCGGGGTACATACGAGCAGTACTTC.